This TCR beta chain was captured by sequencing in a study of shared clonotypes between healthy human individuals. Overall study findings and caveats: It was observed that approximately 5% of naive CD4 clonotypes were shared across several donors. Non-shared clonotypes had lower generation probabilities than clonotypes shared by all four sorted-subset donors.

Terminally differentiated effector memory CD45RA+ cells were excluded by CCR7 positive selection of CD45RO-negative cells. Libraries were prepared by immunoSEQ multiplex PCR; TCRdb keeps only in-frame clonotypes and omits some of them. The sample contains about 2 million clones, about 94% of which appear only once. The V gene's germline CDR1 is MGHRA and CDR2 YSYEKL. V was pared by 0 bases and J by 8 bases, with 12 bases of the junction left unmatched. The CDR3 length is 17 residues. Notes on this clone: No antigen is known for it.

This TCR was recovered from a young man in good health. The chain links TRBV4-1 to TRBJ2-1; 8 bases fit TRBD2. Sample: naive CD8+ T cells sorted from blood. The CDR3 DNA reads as TGCGCCAGCAGCCAAGATCAATACGGGGGGGCCGATGATGAGCAGTTCTTC. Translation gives CASSQDQYGGADDEQFF.